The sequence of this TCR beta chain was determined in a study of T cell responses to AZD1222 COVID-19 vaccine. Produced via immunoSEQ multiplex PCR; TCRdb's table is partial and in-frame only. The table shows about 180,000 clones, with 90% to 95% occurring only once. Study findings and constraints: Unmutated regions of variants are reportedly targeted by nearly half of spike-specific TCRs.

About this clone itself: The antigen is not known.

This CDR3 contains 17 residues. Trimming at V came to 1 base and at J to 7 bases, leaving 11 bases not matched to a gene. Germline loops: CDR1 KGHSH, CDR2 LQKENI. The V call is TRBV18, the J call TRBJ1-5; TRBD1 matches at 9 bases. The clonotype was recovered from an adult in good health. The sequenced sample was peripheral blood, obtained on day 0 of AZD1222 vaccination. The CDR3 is CASSPLGGTGKGQPQHF. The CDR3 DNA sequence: TGTGCCAGCTCACCACTCGGAGGGACAGGGAAGGGGCAGCCCCAGCATTTT.